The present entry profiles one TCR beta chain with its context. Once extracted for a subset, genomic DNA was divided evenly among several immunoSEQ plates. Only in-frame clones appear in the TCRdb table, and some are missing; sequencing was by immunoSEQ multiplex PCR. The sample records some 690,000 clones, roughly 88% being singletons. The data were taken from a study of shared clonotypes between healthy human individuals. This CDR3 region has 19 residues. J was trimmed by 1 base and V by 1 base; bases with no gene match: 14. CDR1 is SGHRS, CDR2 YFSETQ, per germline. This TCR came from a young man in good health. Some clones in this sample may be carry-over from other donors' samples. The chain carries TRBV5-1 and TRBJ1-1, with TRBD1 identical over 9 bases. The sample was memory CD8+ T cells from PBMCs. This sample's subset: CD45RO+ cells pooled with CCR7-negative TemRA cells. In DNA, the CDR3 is TGCGCCAGCAGCTTGAACGAGGGACAGGGTGGGAAGGGGAACACTGAAGCTTTCTTT. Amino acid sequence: CASSLNEGQGGKGNTEAFF.